Following are 27 T cell receptor beta chains from one sample sequenced in a study of cytomegalovirus exposure and HLA in healthy donors. Amplification used 60 Vbeta primers and 13 Jbeta primers. The method was immunoSEQ multiplex PCR; TCRdb's version includes in-frame clones alone and lacks a portion of them. The sample has about 61,000 clones; about 89% are singletons. The source material was PBMCs. All receptors come from a man aged 25 to 45 in good health and CMV-seropositive.

This chain links TRBV6-5 with TRBJ1-5, with D tentatively TRBD1 (6 bases). V dropped 6 bases and J dropped 1 base, with 13 bases sitting between them. The CDR3 is 15 residues long. Germline V gene lookup returns CDR1 MNHEY and CDR2 SVGAGI. CDR3 residues: CASRIRQASNQPQHF. The CDR3 DNA reads as TGTGCCAGCAGGATCCGACAGGCGAGCAATCAGCCCCAGCATTTT.

This chain uses TRBV5-1 with TRBJ1-1; maybe TRBD1 (5 bases). The CDR3 loop spans 14 amino acids. CDR1 and CDR2 from the germline V gene are SGHRS and YFSETQ. V lost 0 bases and J lost 2, with 8 bases in between. This chain's CDR3 is CASSLEGINTEAFF. As DNA, the CDR3 is TGCGCCAGCAGCTTGGAGGGGATTAACACTGAAGCTTTCTTT.

The chain couples TRBV10-3 to TRBJ2-6, with 9 bases fitting TRBD2. There are 18 residues in the CDR3. The V segment lost 1 base and the J segment 0 bases; nucleotides outside the gene matches: 4. Per the germline V gene, CDR1 is ENHRY and CDR2 is SYGVKD. The CDR3 coding sequence is TGTGCCATCAGTGAGTGGCTAGCGGGATTCTCTGGGGCCAACGTCCTGACTTTC. It is translated as CAISEWLAGFSGANVLTF.

V usage is TRBV19 and J usage is TRBJ2-6, with a tentative D call TRBD1 (6 bases). This CDR3 is 15 amino acids long. Looked up from germline, CDR1 is LNHDA and CDR2 is SQIVND (reference sequence). Trimming left V 7 bases short and J 2 bases short, with 12 bases between. In DNA form, the CDR3 reads TGTGCCAGTACCACCGGGACAACTGGGGCCAACGTCCTGACTTTC. This sequence encodes CASTTGTTGANVLTF. Combining the CDR3 with reference TRBV19 and TRBJ2-6 gives the whole variable domain DGGITQSPKYLFRKEGQNVTLSCEQNLNHDAMYWYRQDPGQGLRLIYYSQIVNDFQKGDIAEGYSVSREKKESFPLTVTSAQKNPTAFYLCASTTGTTGANVLTFGAGSRLTVL.

This clone was picked up one time. The chain carries TRBV9 and TRBJ2-7; D unclear. Germline V gene sequence: CDR1 SGDLS, CDR2 YYNGEE. This CDR3 comprises 13 residues. V lost 1 base, J lost 1 base, and 6 bases lay in between. The CDR3 sequence: CASSVTPSYEQYF. CDR3 sequence (DNA): TGTGCCAGCAGCGTAACACCTTCCTACGAGCAGTACTTC.

The chain uses TRBV12-5 and TRBJ2-3; TRBD1 matches 8 bases. The CDR3 is 16 amino acids. V gave up 5 bases and J gave up 4 bases; unmatched junction bases: 11. Germline CDR1 LGHNT, CDR2 FRNRAP. The CDR3 DNA reads TGTGCTAGTGGTGATAAGGACAGGGAAGTGGCAGATACGCAGTATTTT. Its protein product is CASGDKDREVADTQYF.

The chain links TRBV5-1 to TRBJ2-2, with D possibly being TRBD1 (6 bases). This CDR3 contains 16 residues. The V end lost 4 bases, the J end lost 0 bases, and 13 bases lay between the germline ends. In germline, CDR1 is SGHRS, CDR2 YFSETQ. The CDR3 sequence is CASSPQGPTNTGELFF. In DNA form, the CDR3 reads TGCGCCAGCAGCCCACAGGGACCAACGAACACCGGGGAGCTGTTTTTT.

The chain couples TRBV5-1 to TRBJ1-5; 10 bases fit TRBD1. J lost 2 bases, V lost 0 bases, and 2 bases had no gene match. The CDR3 totals 16 residues. Germline V gives CDR1 SGHRS, CDR2 YFSETQ. CDR3 coding DNA: TGCGCCAGCAGCTTGGCGACAGGGGGCGGCAATCAGCCCCAGCATTTT. Encoded protein: CASSLATGGGNQPQHF.

This CDR3 is CASSYRDYGYTF. The CDR3, as DNA: TGTGCCAGCAGCTACAGGGACTATGGCTACACCTTC. This chain uses TRBV2 with TRBJ1-2; D is perhaps TRBD1 (6 bases). Germline V gives CDR1 SNHLY, CDR2 FYNNEI. The CDR3 has 12 residues. V was shortened by 6 bases and J by 3 bases, with 8 bases between the two germline ends. The variable domain in full, with the rest retrieved from reference TRBV2 and TRBJ1-2, is EPEVTQTPSHQVTQMGQEVILRCVPISNHLYFYWYRQILGQKVEFLVSFYNNEISEKSEIFDDQFSVERPDGSNFTLKIRSTKLEDSAMYFCASSYRDYGYTFGSGTRLTVV.

The chain has TRBV28 and TRBJ1-2; 7 bases are a match to TRBD1. Unmatched junction bases numbered 0, after V lost 3 bases and J lost 2 bases. CDR1 is MDHEN, CDR2 SYDVKM, per germline. This CDR3 is 13 amino acids long. The CDR3 here is CASSLGQNYGYTF. CDR3 nucleotide sequence: TGTGCCAGCAGTTTGGGACAGAACTATGGCTACACCTTC.

J is TRBJ1-1 and V is TRBV5-5, with D possibly being TRBD1 (5 bases). This CDR3 spans 15 amino acids. Trimming removed 1 base at V and 4 bases at J, with 14 bases between. The germline CDR1 and CDR2 sequences are SGHKS and YYEKEE (reference sequence). DNA of the CDR3: TGTGCCAGCAGCTTGACCCTACAGGCGACCACTGAAGCTTTCTTT. Translation: CASSLTLQATTEAFF. Full variable domain (missing parts from reference TRBV5-5 and TRBJ1-1): DAGVTQSPTHLIKTRGQQVTLRCSPISGHKSVSWYQQVLGQGPQFIFQYYEKEERGRGNFPDRFSARQFPNYSSELNVNALLLGDSALYLCASSLTLQATTEAFFGQGTRLTVV.

The chain couples TRBV27 to TRBJ2-7, with D possibly being TRBD1 (6 bases). The V end was cut by 4 bases, the J end by 3 bases, with 13 bases between. From germline, CDR1 is MNHEY and CDR2 SMNVEV (reference sequence). The CDR3 contains 14 residues. CDR3 amino acids: CASSSWTELYEQYF. The CDR3 nucleotides are TGTGCCAGCAGTTCGTGGACAGAACTCTACGAGCAGTACTTC.

The chain combines TRBV7-9 with TRBJ2-1; D is ambiguous. CDR3 size: 15 residues. CDR1 is SEHNR, CDR2 FQNEAQ, per germline (reference sequence). V was cut by 2 bases and J by 3 bases, with 11 bases left in between. The CDR3 loop is CASSLSSLNYNEQFF. In DNA, the CDR3 is TGTGCCAGCAGCTTATCTAGTCTTAACTACAATGAGCAGTTCTTC.

V is TRBV5-5 and J is TRBJ2-1; 9 positions agree with TRBD2. Trimming cost V 1 base and J 4 bases; bases outside gene matches: 3. CDR3 length: 15 amino acids. Germline loops: CDR1 SGHKS, CDR2 YYEKEE (reference sequence). CDR3 protein: CASSLRLADYNEQFF. The CDR3 region has the DNA TGTGCCAGCAGCTTGAGACTAGCGGATTACAATGAGCAGTTCTTC.

This chain connects TRBV30 to TRBJ2-7, with 10 positions matching TRBD1. CDR3 length equals 14 residues. After removal of 5 bases from V and 6 bases from J, the junction contained 10 bases not matched to a gene. The germline gives CDR1 GTSNPN, CDR2 SVGIG (reference sequence). This CDR3 is CAWAGTGEISEQYF. The CDR3 DNA follows: TGTGCCTGGGCCGGGACAGGGGAAATATCCGAGCAGTACTTC. The full variable domain, in which reference TRBV30 and TRBJ2-7 provide the parts outside the CDR3, is SQTIHQWPATLVQPVGSPLSLECTVEGTSNPNLYWYRQAAGRGLQLLFYSVGIGQISSEVPQNLSASRPQDRQFILSSKKLLLSDSGFYLCAWAGTGEISEQYFGPGTRLTVT.

This clone came up a few times. The chain combines TRBV27 with TRBJ2-7, with D possibly being TRBD1 (6 bases). Trimming shortened V by 2 bases and J by 1 base, and 9 bases separated the two germline ends. The germline CDR1 and CDR2 sequences are MNHEY and SMNVEV (reference sequence). This CDR3 has 14 amino acids. This chain's CDR3 is CASSLRDISYEQYF. In nucleotides, the CDR3 is TGTGCCAGCAGTTTAAGGGACATTTCCTACGAGCAGTACTTC.

The J gene is TRBJ2-5, the V gene TRBV19, with TRBD1 matching over 7 bases. Looked up from germline, CDR1 is LNHDA and CDR2 is SQIVND (reference sequence). The CDR3 is made up of 13 amino acids. V dropped 6 bases and J dropped 2; count of bases not matched to a gene: 3. The CDR3 region has the DNA TGTGCCAGTAGGGGGACAGCGCAAGAGACCCAGTACTTC. Amino acids: CASRGTAQETQYF.

The V and J genes are TRBV6-5 and TRBJ2-1; 8 bases are shared with TRBD2. The trim removed 5 bases at V and 10 bases at J, leaving 1 base unmatched. This CDR3 contains 11 residues. Germline CDR1 reads MNHEY; CDR2 reads SVGAGI. CDR3 nucleotide sequence: TGTGCCAGCAGTCGACTAGCGGAGCAGTTCTTC. Translation gives CASSRLAEQFF.

This clone showed up just once. The J gene is TRBJ1-2, the V gene TRBV25-1, with 7 nucleotides matching TRBD1. Germline assignment: CDR1 MGHDK and CDR2 SYGVNS. V lost 4 bases to trimming and J lost 8 bases; unmatched junction nucleotides: 10. The CDR3 is 14 amino acids. CDR3 coding DNA: TGTGCCAGCAGTGCAAGGGGGCTCCCTCGAGGCTACACCTTC. Protein sequence: CASSARGLPRGYTF.

This clone has a single count. V gene TRBV7-8 combines with J gene TRBJ2-1; TRBD1 matches 11 bases. Germline lookup yields CDR1 SGHVS and CDR2 FQNEAQ. V was pared by 1 base and J by 4 bases, with 6 bases of the junction left unmatched. The CDR3 runs 17 residues. The CDR3 protein is CASSLVRTGGGYNEQFF. The CDR3 bases are TGTGCCAGCAGCTTAGTTCGGACAGGGGGCGGATACAATGAGCAGTTCTTC.

In its sample, this clone was seen once. V usage is TRBV7-2 and J usage is TRBJ2-7, with D maybe TRBD2 (5 bases). V lost 3 bases and J lost 0, with 6 bases in between. Germline-derived CDR1 and CDR2 are SGHTA and FQGNSA. This CDR3 has 13 amino acids. CDR3 region: CASSFEGSYEQYF. CDR3 in DNA: TGTGCCAGCAGCTTTGAGGGCTCCTACGAGCAGTACTTC.

The chain couples TRBV4-1 to TRBJ1-6; TRBD1 agrees at 8 bases. The CDR3 sequence is 17 residues long. V dropped 6 bases and J dropped 10; count of bases not matched to a gene: 17. Germline lookup yields CDR1 MGHRA and CDR2 YSYEKL. In nucleotides, the CDR3 is TGCGCCAGCAGTCTAAGTGCAGGGACAGGAGTAGGATCACCCCTCCACTTT. Encoded protein: CASSLSAGTGVGSPLHF.

The chain employs TRBV7-3 and TRBJ2-1, with 7 bases that match TRBD2. The CDR3 extends over 13 amino acids. The V gene's germline CDR1 is SGHTA and CDR2 FQGTGA. The junction had 8 bases not matched to a gene; V was cut back by 1 base and J by 14 bases. The CDR3 sequence is CASSLILGGLEFF. CDR3 DNA: TGTGCCAGCAGCTTAATCCTGGGAGGGTTAGAGTTCTTC. Looking up the rest from reference TRBV7-3 and TRBJ2-1 gives the full variable domain: GAGVSQTPSNKVTEKGKYVELRCDPISGHTALYWYRQSLGQGPEFLIYFQGTGAADDSGLPNDRFFAVRPEGSVSTLKIQRTERGDSAVYLCASSLILGGLEFFGPGTRLTVL.

This rearrangement joins TRBV6-6 to TRBJ1-5; possibly TRBD1 for D (6 bases). V gave up 3 bases and J gave up 2 bases, with 11 bases separating them. The CDR3 length is 15 residues. Germline V gives CDR1 MNHNY, CDR2 SVGAGI (reference sequence). CDR3 amino acids: CASSYTGIGNQPQHF. Here the CDR3 DNA reads TGTGCCAGCAGTTATACAGGGATCGGCAATCAGCCCCAGCATTTT.

The rearrangement links TRBV18 to TRBJ1-5; 9 bases match TRBD1. Germline V gene data show CDR1 as KGHSH and CDR2 as LQKENI. The length of the CDR3 is 15 residues. J lost 7 bases, V lost 3 bases, and 7 bases had no gene match. The CDR3 is CASSPGQGLGQPQHF. The CDR3 DNA reads TGTGCCAGCTCACCCGGACAGGGGCTAGGGCAGCCCCAGCATTTT.

V gene TRBV5-1 combines with J gene TRBJ2-1; weak D call: TRBD1 (6 bases). From germline, CDR1 is SGHRS and CDR2 YFSETQ. The ends were cut back, 3 bases at V and 4 bases at J, with 17 bases in the middle. The length of the CDR3 is 16 residues. The DNA for the CDR3 is TGCGCCAGCAGCTGGAGAACAGGGATGGGGTACAATGAGCAGTTCTTC. Its protein is CASSWRTGMGYNEQFF.

Remarks on this clone: This sample also contains other DNA sequences that code for the same CDR3. The chain combines TRBV19 with TRBJ1-1, with a possible D match to TRBD1 (6 bases). The CDR3 totals 13 residues. Germline CDR1 is LNHDA and CDR2 is SQIVND (reference sequence). V lost 8 bases and J lost 1, with 11 bases in between. CDR3 nucleotides: TGTGCCAGTGGGGGCCAAGCGAACACTGAAGCTTTCTTT. It codes for CASGGQANTEAFF.